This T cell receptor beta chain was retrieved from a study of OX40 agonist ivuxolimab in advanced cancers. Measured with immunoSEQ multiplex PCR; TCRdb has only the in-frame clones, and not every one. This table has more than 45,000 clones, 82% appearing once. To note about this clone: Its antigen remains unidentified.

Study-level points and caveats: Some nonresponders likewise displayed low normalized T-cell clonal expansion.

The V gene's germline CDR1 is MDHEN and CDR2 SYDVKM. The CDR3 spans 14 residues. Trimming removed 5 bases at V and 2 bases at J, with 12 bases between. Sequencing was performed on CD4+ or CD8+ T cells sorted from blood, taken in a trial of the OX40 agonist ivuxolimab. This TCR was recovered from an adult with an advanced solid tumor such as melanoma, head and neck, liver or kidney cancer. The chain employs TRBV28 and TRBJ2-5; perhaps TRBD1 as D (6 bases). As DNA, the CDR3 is TGTGCCAGCAGTAGGTACAGGGCTCAAGAGACCCAGTACTTC. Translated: CASSRYRAQETQYF.